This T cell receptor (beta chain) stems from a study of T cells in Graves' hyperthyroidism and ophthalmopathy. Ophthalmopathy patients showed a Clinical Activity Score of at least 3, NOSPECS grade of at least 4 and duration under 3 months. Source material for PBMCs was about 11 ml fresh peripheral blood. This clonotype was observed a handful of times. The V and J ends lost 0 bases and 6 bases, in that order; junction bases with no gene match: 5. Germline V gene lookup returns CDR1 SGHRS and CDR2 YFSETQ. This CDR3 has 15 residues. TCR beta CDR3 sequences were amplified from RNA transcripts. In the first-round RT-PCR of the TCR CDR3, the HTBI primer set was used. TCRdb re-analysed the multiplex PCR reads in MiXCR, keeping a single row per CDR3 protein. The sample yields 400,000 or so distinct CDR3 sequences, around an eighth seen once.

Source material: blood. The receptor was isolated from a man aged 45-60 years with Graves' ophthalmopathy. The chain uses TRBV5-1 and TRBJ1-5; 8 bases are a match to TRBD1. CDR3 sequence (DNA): TGCGCCAGCAGCTTGGGCCCAGGGGGCTTTCAGCCCCAGCATTTT. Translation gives CASSLGPGGFQPQHF.